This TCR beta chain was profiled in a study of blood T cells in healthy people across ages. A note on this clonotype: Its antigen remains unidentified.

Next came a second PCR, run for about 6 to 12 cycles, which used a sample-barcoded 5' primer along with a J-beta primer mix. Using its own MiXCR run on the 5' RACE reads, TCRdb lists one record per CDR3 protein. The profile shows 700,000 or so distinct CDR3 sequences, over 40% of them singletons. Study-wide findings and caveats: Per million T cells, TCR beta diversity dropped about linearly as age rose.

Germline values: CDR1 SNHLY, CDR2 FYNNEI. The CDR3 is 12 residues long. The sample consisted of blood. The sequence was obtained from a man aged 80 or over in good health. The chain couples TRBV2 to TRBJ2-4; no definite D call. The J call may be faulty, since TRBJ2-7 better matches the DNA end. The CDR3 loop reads CASSDQIYEQYF. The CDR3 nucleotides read TGTGCCAGCAGTGATCAGATCTACGAGCAGTACTTC.